This TCR beta chain was found in a study of shared clonotypes between healthy human individuals (dated by TCRdb to the early 2020s). Describing the broader study: The cohort comprised a couple of women and three men aged 18 to 49 years. To estimate repertoire size and how much clonotype sharing occurs between individuals, the study deeply sequenced the blood TCR repertoires of 5 or 6 healthy adults. Per donor, leukapheresis produced somewhere between about 0.94 and 9 billion PBMCs. For each donor, CD4 naive and CD4 memory were each run on three plates, CD8 naive on two plates, and CD8 memory on one plate. Different laboratories and diverse techniques were used to prepare libraries and sequence TCR repertoires, to increase sequencing depth and limit assay-specific biases.

Comments on this clone: Its antigen remains unidentified. No much larger clonotype is one base removed from it; base qualities were not supplied.

Healthy HIV-negative adults with no recently reported acute infections or vaccinations were included as donors. Only Caucasian adults living in Nashville, Tennessee, USA were represented among the donors. CD4+ T cells were enriched through magnetic negative selection, after which naive cells were positively selected on CD45RA and the remaining negative fraction served as the memory subset. Blood was collected by leukapheresis, and PBMCs were isolated by Ficoll-Histopaque density gradient centrifugation and then cryopreserved in liquid nitrogen vapor phase. Analytical flow cytometry was used to check the purity and quantity of every magnetically sorted T cell population. Each sorted fraction had its genomic DNA isolated and then quantified by UV absorbance on a Nanodrop 2000c. The paper's findings and limits, for the study overall: Naive subsets generally had larger estimated clonotype richness than memory subsets did. Pairwise subsampling led to the expectation that sequencing depth would affect the degree of clonotype sharing among donors. Sampling was restricted to blood, and TCR repertoires in tissues likely differ from the TCR repertoires found in blood. Even with the large sequencing depth, rarefaction of the sorted-subset datasets indicated that sequencing was incomplete. Because the study included a small number of donors, the genetic and exposure-history diversity represented was limited. Clonotypes shared by all four sorted-subset donors showed higher generation probabilities than non-shared clonotypes. Around 5.4% of naive CD4, 3.5% of naive CD8, approximately 2% of memory CD4, and 0.35% to 0.5% of memory CD8 clonotypes were shared across four donors.

CDR1 MNHEY and CDR2 SMNVEV were looked up in the germline V gene (reference sequence). The CDR3 covers 13 residues, taking in both the cysteine and the phenylalanine. Only the CDR3 region is kept as DNA, spanning 39 bases read in frame from base 1. Trimming removed 4 bases from V and 5 bases from J, leaving 9 bases between the germline ends. TCR CDR3 regions were amplified from genomic DNA by multiplex PCR using the deep immunoSEQ assay. Extracted genomic DNA from each cell subset was distributed evenly across all wells of several immunoSEQ 96-well plates, and each plate was treated as a replicate. For sorted subsets, 150 to 250 ng genomic DNA, equal to tens of thousands of T cell genomes, was loaded into each replicate PCR. Purified libraries were quantified with a Qubit 3.0 fluorometer, sized on a Bioanalyzer 2100, and re-quantified with the KAPA Library Quantification kit. Each immunoSEQ 96-well plate was sequenced on its own single-read 150-cycle Illumina NextSeq 550 flow cell. From the authors' description of their analysis: Because the immunoSEQ output held only junctional sequences and lacked quality scores, the filtering could not match the filtering applied to full-length reads. Sequences were annotated with PyIR, a Python wrapper for IgBLAST v1.9, and V/J genes and CDR3 were assigned using IMGT germline references. Reads were removed for weak V/J assignments (E-value above 1e-6), missing CDR3, stop codons, out-of-frame junctions, or ambiguous translated residues. V3J clonotypes were defined as sequences sharing the same inferred V gene, J gene, and CDR3 amino acid sequence. To compute the percentage overlap between repertoires, the number of shared unique clonotypes was divided by the size of the smaller repertoire. RTK rarefaction, the Chao1 estimator, and Recon v2.1 estimates of unobserved clonotypes were used to assess repertoire richness. OLGA was used to compute generation probabilities for all TCRbeta clonotypes that the gDNA method yielded from a handful of donors. The table comes from immuneACCESS by way of TCRdb, which keeps in-frame sequences with V and J called. Part of the clones is missing from these tables; in studies checked, under half for an unresolved V gene and the rest for unknown reasons. V and J calls and clone size are those listed in that table; D and trimming were worked out from the DNA. The table for this sample lists 2 million to 2.5 million clones; approximately 95% of them were counted only once. The ten largest clonotypes hold more than 0.1% of the sample.

The source of this sequence is a man between 18 and 29 years old in good health. This chain is built from TRBV27 and TRBJ2-1, with the D assignment possibly TRBD1 or TRBD2, given 5 matching bases for each. The specimen sequenced was naive CD4+ T cells sorted from blood. The cell subset or site label corresponds to: CD45RA+ positively selected. The CDR3 protein sequence reads: CASSSGTHNEQFF. The bases are TGTGCCAGCAGTTCCGGGACCCACAATGAGCAGTTCTTC.